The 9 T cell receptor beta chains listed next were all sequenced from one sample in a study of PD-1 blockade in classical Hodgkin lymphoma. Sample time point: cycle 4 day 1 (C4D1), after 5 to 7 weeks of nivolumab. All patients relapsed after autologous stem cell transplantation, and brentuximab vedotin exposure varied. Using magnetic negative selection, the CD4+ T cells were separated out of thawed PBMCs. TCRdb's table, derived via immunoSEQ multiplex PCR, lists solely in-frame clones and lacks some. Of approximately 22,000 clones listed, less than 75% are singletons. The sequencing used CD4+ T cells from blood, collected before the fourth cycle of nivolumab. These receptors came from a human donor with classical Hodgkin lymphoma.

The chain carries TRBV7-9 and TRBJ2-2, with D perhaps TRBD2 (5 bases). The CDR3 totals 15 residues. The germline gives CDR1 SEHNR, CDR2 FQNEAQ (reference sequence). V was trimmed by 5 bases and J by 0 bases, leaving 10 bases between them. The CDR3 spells CASSPRGPNTGELFF. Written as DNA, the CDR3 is TGTGCCAGCAGCCCCCGGGGTCCGAACACCGGGGAGCTGTTTTTT.

In DNA, the CDR3 is TGTGCCAGCAGCCGTATGGGACAGGGGAACACTGAAGCTTTCTTT. Amino acids: CASSRMGQGNTEAFF. The V and J genes are TRBV11-2 and TRBJ1-1, with 9 bases matching TRBD1. Trimming removed 5 bases from V and 1 base from J; junction bases left unmatched: 5. The CDR3 extends over 15 amino acids. The germline CDR1 and CDR2 sequences are SGHAT and FQNNGV.

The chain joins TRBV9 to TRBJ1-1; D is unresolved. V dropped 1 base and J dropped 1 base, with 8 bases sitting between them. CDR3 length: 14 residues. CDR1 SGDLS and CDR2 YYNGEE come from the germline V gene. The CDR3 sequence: CASSVMQENTEAFF. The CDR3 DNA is TGTGCCAGCAGCGTAATGCAGGAGAACACTGAAGCTTTCTTT.

CDR3 in DNA: TGTGCCATCAGTGTTGCCAGTGACTATGGCTACACCTTC. It specifies CAISVASDYGYTF. The gene calls are TRBV10-3 and TRBJ1-2; D ambiguous. This CDR3 comprises 13 residues. Germline V gives CDR1 ENHRY, CDR2 SYGVKD. The germline V and J ends were trimmed by 4 bases and 3 bases, with 9 bases remaining between them.

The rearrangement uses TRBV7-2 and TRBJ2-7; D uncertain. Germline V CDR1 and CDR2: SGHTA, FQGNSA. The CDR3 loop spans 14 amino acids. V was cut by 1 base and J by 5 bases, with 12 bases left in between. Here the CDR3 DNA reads TGTGCCAGCAGCTTAGAGGTGGCTGTCCACGAGCAGTACTTC. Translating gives CASSLEVAVHEQYF. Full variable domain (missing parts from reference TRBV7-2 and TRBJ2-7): GAGVSQSPSNKVTEKGKDVELRCDPISGHTALYWYRQSLGQGLEFLIYFQGNSAPDKSGLPSDRFSAERTGGSVSTLTIQRTQQEDSAVYLCASSLEVAVHEQYFGPGTRLTVT.

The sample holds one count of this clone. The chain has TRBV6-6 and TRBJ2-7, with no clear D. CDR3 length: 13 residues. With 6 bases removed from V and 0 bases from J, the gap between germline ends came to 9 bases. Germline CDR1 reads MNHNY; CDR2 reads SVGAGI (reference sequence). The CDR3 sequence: CASSKPGSYEQYF. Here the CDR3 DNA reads TGTGCCAGCAGCAAACCGGGCTCCTACGAGCAGTACTTC.

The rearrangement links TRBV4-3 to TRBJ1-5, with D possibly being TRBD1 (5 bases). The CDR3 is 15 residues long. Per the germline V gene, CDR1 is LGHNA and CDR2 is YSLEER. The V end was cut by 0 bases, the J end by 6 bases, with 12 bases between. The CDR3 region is CASSQERGSSQPQHF. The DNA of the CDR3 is TGCGCCAGCAGCCAAGAGAGGGGTTCGAGTCAGCCCCAGCATTTT.

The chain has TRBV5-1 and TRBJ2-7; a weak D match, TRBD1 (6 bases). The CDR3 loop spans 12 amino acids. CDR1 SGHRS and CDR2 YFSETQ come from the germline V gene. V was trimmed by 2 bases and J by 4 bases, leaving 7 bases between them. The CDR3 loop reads CASSFTGYEQYF. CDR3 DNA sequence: TGCGCCAGCAGCTTTACAGGGTACGAGCAGTACTTC.

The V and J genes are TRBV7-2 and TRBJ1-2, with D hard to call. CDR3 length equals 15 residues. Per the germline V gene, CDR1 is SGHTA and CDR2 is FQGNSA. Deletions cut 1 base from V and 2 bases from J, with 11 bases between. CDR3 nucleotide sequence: TGTGCCAGCAGCTTAGACGGCAGGACCAACTATGGCTACACCTTC. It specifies CASSLDGRTNYGYTF.